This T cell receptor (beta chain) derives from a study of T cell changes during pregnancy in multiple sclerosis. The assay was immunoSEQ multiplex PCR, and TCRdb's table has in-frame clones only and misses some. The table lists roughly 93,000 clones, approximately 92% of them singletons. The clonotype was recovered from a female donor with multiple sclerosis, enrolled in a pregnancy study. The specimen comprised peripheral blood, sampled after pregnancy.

CDR3 DNA sequence: TGCAGCGCCCAGGTCCAGGGGAACACTGAAGCTTTCTTT. Translation gives CSAQVQGNTEAFF. The J gene is TRBJ1-1, the V gene TRBV29-1; tentative D call: TRBD1 (5 bases). The germline V and J ends were trimmed by 7 bases and 1 base, with 13 bases remaining between them. The CDR3 loop spans 13 amino acids. Germline CDR1 reads SQVTM; CDR2 reads ANQGSEA.